This T cell receptor beta chain was recorded in a study of blood T cell repertoires in COVID-19. Overall study: Samples came from the United States, Italy and Spain, spanning acute and convalescent COVID-19.

Trimming stripped 5 bases from V and 6 bases from J, with 16 bases between. Germline V lookup: CDR1 LNHNV, CDR2 YYDKDF (reference sequence). This CDR3 region has 15 residues. TCRdb keeps only in-frame clones here, not all; method: immunoSEQ multiplex PCR. Seen here are tens of thousands of clones, approximately 90% observed once, and the top ten hold 25% to 35%. The chain combines TRBV15 with TRBJ2-2; TRBD2 might be the D (5 bases). The receptor's source is a man between 65 and 85 years old with active COVID-19. Sequences were obtained from peripheral blood. In nucleotides, the CDR3 is TGTGCCACCAGCCCCCCGGGGATAGAAGCCGGGGAGCTGTTTTTT. Its translation: CATSPPGIEAGELFF.